This TCR beta chain derives from a study of blood T cell repertoires in COVID-19 (dated by TCRdb to between 2020 and 2021). For the study in its entirety: Collaborator samples came from the United States, Italy and Spain and covered acute and convalescent phases of COVID-19. The material from the prospective study consisted of cDNA or gDNA derived from T cells, B-cell-depleted T cells, or PBMCs. The repertoires were made available in a free public database intended to serve as a resource for research on the immune response to SARS-CoV-2. Samples came from the ongoing ImmuneRACE study (first 160 participants) plus 1,254 subjects from 6 global collaborators. Deeply sampled blood TCRbeta repertoires from subjects exposed to, actively infected with, or recovered from COVID-19 were included in the dataset. Where available, HLA class I and class II types were taken from metadata supplied by the sample provider and were not determined by assay-based typing. Sample metadata almost always included a de-identified subject ID, COVID-19 status, age in years and sex.

TCRbeta CDR3 regions were amplified from genomic DNA using the immunoSEQ Assay, a bias-controlled multiplex PCR. The source study handled its data this way. Within the assay, amplification of reference gene primers was used to estimate how many nucleated cells each sample contained. To quantify the absolute abundance of each unique TCRbeta CDR3 rearrangement, sequence reads were collapsed and filtered. For each sample, productive Simpson clonality was calculated by taking the square root of Simpson's diversity index across productive rearrangements. The source is immuneACCESS, and TCRdb retained only in-frame sequences with V and J called. Part of the clones is not carried over; for the studies checked, unresolved V genes explain less than half of this, and the remainder is unexplained. V, J and clone size were drawn from that table, and D and trimming were deduced from the DNA. The sample has over 150,000 clones on record, roughly 80% of them singletons. The ten largest account for approximately 7.1% of the sample.

General findings and caveats noted by the study authors: The quantity of clinical and demographic metadata differed by source and by participant and was supplied without curation.

Each collaborating institution followed its own protocols to collect whole blood in K2EDTA tubes. For TCRbeta analysis, collaborators shipped samples as frozen whole blood, isolated PBMCs, or DNA extracted from either of those sample types. As to this clone: The specificity of this receptor is unknown. No base-level quality is on record; no much larger clone is a single base apart.

Counted from cysteine to phenylalanine, this CDR3 has 17 amino acids. CDR3 DNA only is kept here, 51 bases in frame from base 1. CDR1 and CDR2 are read off the germline V gene as SGHDN and FVKESK. Trimming at the junction amounts to 4 bases on V and 0 bases on J, and the germline ends lie 13 bases apart. This clonotype was obtained from a human donor in a cohort sampled during active COVID-19. The sample taken for sequencing was peripheral blood. The chain employs TRBV14 and TRBJ1-6; the D gene is perhaps TRBD1, from 6 matching bases. The CDR3 here reads CASSPDSRSSYNSPLHF. The sequence in DNA is TGTGCCAGCAGCCCGGACAGCCGGAGCTCCTATAATTCACCCCTCCACTTT.